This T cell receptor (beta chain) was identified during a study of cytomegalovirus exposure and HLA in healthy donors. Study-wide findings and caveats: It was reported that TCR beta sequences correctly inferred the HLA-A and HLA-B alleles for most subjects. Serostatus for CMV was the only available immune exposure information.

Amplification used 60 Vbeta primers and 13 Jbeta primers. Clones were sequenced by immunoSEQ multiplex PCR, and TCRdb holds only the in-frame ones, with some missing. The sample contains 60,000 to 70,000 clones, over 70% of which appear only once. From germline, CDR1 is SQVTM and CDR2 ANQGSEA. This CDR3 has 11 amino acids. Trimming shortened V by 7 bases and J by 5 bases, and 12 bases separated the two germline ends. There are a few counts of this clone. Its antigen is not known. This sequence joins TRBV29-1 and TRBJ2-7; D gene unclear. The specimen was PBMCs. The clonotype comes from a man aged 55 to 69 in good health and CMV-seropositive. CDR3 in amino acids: CSATSVNEQYF. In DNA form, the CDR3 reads TGCAGCGCTACGTCTGTAAACGAGCAGTACTTC.